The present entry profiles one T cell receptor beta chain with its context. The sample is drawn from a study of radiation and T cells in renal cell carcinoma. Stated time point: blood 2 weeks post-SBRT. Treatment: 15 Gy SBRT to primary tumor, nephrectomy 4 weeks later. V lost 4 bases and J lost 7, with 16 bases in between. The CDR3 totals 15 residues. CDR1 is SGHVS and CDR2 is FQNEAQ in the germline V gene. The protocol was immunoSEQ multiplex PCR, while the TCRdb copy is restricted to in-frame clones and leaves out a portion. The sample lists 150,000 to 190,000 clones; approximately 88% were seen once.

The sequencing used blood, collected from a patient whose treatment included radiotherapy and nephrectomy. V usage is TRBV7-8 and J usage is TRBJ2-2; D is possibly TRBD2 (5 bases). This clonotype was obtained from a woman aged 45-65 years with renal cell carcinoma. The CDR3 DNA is TGTGCCAGCAGCTCCAGCAGAGGAGCGGTCGGGGAGCTGTTTTTT. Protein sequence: CASSSSRGAVGELFF.